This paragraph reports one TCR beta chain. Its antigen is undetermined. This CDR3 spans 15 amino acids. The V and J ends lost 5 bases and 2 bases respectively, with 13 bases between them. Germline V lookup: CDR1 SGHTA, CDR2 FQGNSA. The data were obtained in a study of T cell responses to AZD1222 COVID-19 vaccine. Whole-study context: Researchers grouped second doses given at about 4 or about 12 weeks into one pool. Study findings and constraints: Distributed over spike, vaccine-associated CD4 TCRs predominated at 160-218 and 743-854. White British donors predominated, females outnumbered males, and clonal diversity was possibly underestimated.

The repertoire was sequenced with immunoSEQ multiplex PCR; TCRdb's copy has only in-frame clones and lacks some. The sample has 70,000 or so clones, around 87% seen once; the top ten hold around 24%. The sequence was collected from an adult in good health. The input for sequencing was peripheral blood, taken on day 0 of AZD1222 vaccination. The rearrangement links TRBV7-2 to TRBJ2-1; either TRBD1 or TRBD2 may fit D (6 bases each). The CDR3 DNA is TGTGCCAGCAGCATCTTCGGGGGCACCTACAATGAGCAGTTCTTC. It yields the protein CASSIFGGTYNEQFF.